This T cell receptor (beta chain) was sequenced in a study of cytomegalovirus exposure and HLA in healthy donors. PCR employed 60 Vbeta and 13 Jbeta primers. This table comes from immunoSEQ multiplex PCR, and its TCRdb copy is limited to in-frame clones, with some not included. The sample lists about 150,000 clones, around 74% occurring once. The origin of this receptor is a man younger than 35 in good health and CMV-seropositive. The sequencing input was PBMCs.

The CDR3 spells CASSPRGRNTGELFF. In DNA form, the CDR3 reads TGTGCCAGCAGCCCCAGGGGGCGCAACACCGGGGAGCTGTTTTTT. The chain employs TRBV11-2 and TRBJ2-2; 8 bases match TRBD1. The germline gives CDR1 SGHAT, CDR2 FQNNGV. Losses at the gene ends were 5 bases for V and 2 bases for J; bases not matched to a gene: 4. This CDR3 is 15 amino acids long.